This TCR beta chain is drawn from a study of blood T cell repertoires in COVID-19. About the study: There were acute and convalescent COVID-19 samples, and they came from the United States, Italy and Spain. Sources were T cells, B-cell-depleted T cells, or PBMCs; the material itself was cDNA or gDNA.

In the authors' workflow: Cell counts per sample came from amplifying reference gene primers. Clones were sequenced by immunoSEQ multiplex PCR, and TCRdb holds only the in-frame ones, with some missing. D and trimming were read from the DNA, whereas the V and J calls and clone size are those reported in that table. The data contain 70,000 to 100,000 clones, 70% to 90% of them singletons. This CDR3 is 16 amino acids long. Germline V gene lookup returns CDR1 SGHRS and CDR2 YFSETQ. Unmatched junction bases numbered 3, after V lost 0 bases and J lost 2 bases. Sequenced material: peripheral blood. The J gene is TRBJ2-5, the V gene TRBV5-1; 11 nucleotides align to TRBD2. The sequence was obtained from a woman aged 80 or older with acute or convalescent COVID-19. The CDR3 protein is CASSLVGLAGQETQYF. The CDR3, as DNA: TGCGCCAGCAGCTTGGTTGGACTAGCGGGTCAAGAGACCCAGTACTTC.